This T cell receptor (beta chain) was sequenced during a study of T-cell reconstitution after alpha-beta-depleted transplantation in children (dated by TCRdb to the mid-2010s). Background for the entire study: The study quantitatively tracked T-cell immune reconstitution after TCRalphabeta/CD19-depleted allogeneic hematopoietic cell transplantation in children using TCR repertoire profiling.

For CDR1 and CDR2, the germline V gene lists SGHTA and FQGNSA. The CDR3 numbers 14 residues from cysteine through phenylalanine. The retained sequence is limited to the CDR3, 42 bases, with the frame set at the first base. V gives up 1 base and J gives up 4 bases, and the segment between their germline ends measures 10 bases. This clonotype was counted many times. Its antigen target is currently unknown. No clone much larger than this one lies a single base away; base qualities are absent. Library creation used PCR. The listed sequencing device is Illumina HiSeq 2500. Molecular barcoding was employed in the preparation of TCR libraries, with unique molecular identifiers being used to normalize TCRbeta repertoire quantification. The raw public data were reprocessed by TCRdb itself: fastp quality trimming at Q25, MiXCR clonotype calling, in-frame beta chains only. CDR3 protein duplicates are merged, each entry listing the most common genes and DNA. In all, the sample holds 380,000 or so distinct CDR3 sequences, and about an eighth of those were seen once. The ten largest account for around 4% of the sample.

This TCR was sampled from a human donor who donated a stem cell graft to a child with Fanconi anemia. This sequence uses TRBV7-2 and TRBJ2-5; the D gene could be TRBD1 or TRBD2, each one agreeing over 5 bases. The sample was PBMCs, taken from the stem cell graft. The DNA reads TGTGCCAGCAGCTTAGGACCAGGGACAGAGACCCAGTACTTC. Its product reads: CASSLGPGTETQYF. Reference TRBV7-2 and TRBJ2-5 genes cover what lies past the CDR3, so the full variable domain is GAGVSQSPSNKVTEKGKDVELRCDPISGHTALYWYRQSLGQGLEFLIYFQGNSAPDKSGLPSDRFSAERTGGSVSTLTIQRTQQEDSAVYLCASSLGPGTETQYFGPGTRLLVL.